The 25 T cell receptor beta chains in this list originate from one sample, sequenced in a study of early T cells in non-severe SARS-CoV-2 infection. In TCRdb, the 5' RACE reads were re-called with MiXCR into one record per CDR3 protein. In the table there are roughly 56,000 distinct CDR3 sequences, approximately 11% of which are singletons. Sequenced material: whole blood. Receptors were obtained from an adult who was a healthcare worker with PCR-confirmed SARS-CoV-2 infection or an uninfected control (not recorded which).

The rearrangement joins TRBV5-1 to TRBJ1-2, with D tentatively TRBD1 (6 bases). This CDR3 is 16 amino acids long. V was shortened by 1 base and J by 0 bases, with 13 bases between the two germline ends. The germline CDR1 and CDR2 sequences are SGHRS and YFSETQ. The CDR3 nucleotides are TGCGCCAGCAGCTTGCGCCAGGGGTCAGCTAACTATGGCTACACCTTC. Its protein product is CASSLRQGSANYGYTF. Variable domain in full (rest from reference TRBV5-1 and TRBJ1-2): KAGVTQTPRYLIKTRGQQVTLSCSPISGHRSVSWYQQTPGQGLQFLFEYFSETQRNKGNFPGRFSGRQFSNSRSEMNVSTLELGDSALYLCASSLRQGSANYGYTFGSGTRLTVV.

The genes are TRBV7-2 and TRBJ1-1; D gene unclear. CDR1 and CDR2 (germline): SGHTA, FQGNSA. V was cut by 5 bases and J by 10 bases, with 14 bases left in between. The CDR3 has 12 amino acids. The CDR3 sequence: CASSAGLKRAFF. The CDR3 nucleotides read TGTGCCAGCAGCGCCGGACTGAAAAGAGCTTTCTTT.

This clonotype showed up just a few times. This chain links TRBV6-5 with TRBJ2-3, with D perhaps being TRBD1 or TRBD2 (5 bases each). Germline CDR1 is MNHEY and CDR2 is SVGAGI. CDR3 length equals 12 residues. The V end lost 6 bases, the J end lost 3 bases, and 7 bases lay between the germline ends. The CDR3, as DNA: TGTGCCAGCAGGGGGACGACAGATACGCAGTATTTT. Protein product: CASRGTTDTQYF.

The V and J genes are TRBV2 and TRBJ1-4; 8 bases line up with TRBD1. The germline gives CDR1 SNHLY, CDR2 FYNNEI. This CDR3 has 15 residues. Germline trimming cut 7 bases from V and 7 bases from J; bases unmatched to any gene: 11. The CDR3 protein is CASIDSDREGEKLFF. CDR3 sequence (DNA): TGTGCCAGCATCGATTCGGACAGGGAAGGTGAAAAACTGTTTTTT.

CDR3 nucleotide sequence: TGTGCCAGCAGTTACTCGGGGGGCTTGGGTGAAAAACTGTTTTTT. Its translation is CASSYSGGLGEKLFF. The chain links TRBV6-5 to TRBJ1-4, with D possibly being TRBD1 (6 bases). V was cut by 0 bases and J by 7 bases, with 12 bases left in between. The germline gives CDR1 MNHEY, CDR2 SVGAGI. This CDR3 comprises 15 residues.

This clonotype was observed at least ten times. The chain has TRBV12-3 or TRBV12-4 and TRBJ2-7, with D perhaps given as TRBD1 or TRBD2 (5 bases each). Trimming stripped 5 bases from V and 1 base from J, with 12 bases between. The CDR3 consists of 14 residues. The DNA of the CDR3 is TGTGCCAGCAGTCCCCCGGGACCGTCCTACGAGCAGTACTTC. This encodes CASSPPGPSYEQYF.

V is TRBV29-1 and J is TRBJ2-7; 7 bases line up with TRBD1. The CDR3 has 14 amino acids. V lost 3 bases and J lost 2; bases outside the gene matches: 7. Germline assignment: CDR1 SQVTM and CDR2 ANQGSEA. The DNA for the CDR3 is TGCAGCGTTGACTTACAGGGGTCCCCCTACGAGCAGTACTTC. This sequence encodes CSVDLQGSPYEQYF.

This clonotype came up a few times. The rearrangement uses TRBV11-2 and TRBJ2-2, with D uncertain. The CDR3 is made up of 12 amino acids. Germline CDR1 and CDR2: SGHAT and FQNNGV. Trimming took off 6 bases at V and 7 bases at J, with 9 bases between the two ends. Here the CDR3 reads CASSFGGGELFF. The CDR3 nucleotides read TGTGCCAGCAGTTTCGGTGGCGGGGAGCTGTTTTTT.

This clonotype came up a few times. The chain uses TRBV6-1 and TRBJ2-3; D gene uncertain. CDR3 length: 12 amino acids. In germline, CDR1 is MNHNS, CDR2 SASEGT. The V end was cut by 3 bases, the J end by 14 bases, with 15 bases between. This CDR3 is CASSDINILRYF. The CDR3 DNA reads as TGTGCCAGCAGTGACATCAACATCCTTCGGTATTTT.

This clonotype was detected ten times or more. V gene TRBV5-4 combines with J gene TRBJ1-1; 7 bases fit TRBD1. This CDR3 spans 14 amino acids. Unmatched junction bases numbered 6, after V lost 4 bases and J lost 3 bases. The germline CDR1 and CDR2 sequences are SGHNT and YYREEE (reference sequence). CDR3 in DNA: TGTGCCAGCAGCAAAGGACAGGTTGACACTGAAGCTTTCTTT. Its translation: CASSKGQVDTEAFF. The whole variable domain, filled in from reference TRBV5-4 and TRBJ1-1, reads ETGVTQSPTHLIKTRGQQVTLRCSSQSGHNTVSWYQQALGQGPQFIFQYYREEENGRGNFPPRFSGLQFPNYSSELNVNALELDDSALYLCASSKGQVDTEAFFGQGTRLTVV.

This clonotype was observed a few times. The CDR3 spells CASSVAVRGTDTQYF. CDR3 bases: TGTGCCAGCAGCGTAGCCGTACGGGGCACAGATACGCAGTATTTT. This sequence joins TRBV9 and TRBJ2-3; D call uncertain. The V gene's germline CDR1 is SGDLS and CDR2 YYNGEE. V lost 0 bases, J lost 1 base, and 9 bases lay in between. The CDR3 extends over 15 amino acids.

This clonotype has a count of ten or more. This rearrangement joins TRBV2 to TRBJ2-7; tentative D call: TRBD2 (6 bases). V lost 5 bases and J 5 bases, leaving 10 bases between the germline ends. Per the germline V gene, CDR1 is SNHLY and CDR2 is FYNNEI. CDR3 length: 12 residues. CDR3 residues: CASSPTSHEQYF. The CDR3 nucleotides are TGTGCCAGCAGTCCTACTAGCCACGAGCAGTACTTC.

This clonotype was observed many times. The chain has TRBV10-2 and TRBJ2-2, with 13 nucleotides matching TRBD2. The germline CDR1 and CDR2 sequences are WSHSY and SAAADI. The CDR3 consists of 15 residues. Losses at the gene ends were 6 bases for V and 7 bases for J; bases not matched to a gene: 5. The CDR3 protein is CASRGLAGVIGELFF. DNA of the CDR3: TGCGCCAGCAGAGGACTAGCGGGAGTGATCGGGGAGCTGTTTTTT.

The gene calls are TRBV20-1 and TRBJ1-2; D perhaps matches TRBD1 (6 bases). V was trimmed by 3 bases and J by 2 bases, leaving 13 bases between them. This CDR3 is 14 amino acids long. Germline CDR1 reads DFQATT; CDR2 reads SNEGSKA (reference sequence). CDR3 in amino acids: CSASEDRFNYGYTF. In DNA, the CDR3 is TGCAGTGCTAGTGAAGACAGGTTCAACTATGGCTACACCTTC.

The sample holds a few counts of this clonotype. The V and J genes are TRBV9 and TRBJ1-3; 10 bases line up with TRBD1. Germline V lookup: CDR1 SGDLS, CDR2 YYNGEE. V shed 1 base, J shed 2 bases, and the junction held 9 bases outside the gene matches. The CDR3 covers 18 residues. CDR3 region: CASSVSPWTGGAGNTIYF. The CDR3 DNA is TGTGCCAGCAGCGTATCCCCCTGGACAGGGGGGGCTGGAAACACCATATATTTT.

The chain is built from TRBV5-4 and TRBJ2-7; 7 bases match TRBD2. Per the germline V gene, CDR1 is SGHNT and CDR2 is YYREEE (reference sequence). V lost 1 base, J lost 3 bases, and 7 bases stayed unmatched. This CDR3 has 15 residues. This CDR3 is CASSLSSGMHYEQYF. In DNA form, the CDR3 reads TGTGCCAGCAGCTTGTCGAGCGGGATGCACTACGAGCAGTACTTC.

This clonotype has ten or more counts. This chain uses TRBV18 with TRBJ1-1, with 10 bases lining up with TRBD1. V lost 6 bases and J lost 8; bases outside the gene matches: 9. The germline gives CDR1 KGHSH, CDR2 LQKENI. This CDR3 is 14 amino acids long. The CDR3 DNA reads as TGTGCCAGCTCCCCGGGACAGGGGATTCACGAAGCTTTCTTT. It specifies CASSPGQGIHEAFF.

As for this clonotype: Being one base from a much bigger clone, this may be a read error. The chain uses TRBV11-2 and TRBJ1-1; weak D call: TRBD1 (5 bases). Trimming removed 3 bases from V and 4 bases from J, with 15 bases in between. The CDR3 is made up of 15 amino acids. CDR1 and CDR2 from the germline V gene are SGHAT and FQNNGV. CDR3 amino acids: CASSLTVRWCTEAFF. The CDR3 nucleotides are TGTGCCAGCAGCTTGACAGTTCGGTGGTGCACTGAAGCTTTCTTT.

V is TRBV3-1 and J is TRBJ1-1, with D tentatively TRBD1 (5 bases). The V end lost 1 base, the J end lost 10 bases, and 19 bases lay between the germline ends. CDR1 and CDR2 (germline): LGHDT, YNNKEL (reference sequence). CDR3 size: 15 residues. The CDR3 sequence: CASSQGLQGARGAFF. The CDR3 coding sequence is TGTGCCAGCAGCCAAGGTCTTCAGGGAGCCCGCGGAGCTTTCTTT. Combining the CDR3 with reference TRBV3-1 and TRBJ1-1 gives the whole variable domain DTAVSQTPKYLVTQMGNDKSIKCEQNLGHDTMYWYKQDSKKFLKIMFSYNNKELIINETVPNRFSPKSPDKAHLNLHINSLELGDSAVYFCASSQGLQGARGAFFGQGTRLTVV.

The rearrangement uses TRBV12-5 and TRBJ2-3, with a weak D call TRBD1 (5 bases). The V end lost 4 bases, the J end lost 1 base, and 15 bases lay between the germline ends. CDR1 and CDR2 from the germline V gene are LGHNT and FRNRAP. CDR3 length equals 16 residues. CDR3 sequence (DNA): TGTGCTAGTGGTTCACCCTCAGGGATCGGCACAGATACGCAGTATTTT. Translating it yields CASGSPSGIGTDTQYF.

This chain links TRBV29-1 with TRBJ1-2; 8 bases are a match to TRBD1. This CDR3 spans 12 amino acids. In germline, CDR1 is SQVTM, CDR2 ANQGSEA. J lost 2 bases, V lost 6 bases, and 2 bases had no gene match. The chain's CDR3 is CSVRTGNYGYTF. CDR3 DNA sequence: TGCAGCGTGCGGACAGGGAACTATGGCTACACCTTC.

The CDR3 loop reads CASSLTGISHNEQFF. The CDR3 DNA sequence: TGCGCCAGCAGCTTGACAGGGATCAGTCACAATGAGCAGTTCTTC. The chain links TRBV5-1 to TRBJ2-1; TRBD1 might be the D (6 bases). The germline V and J ends were trimmed by 1 base and 5 bases, with 13 bases remaining between them. The CDR3 spans 15 residues. Germline V gene lookup returns CDR1 SGHRS and CDR2 YFSETQ.

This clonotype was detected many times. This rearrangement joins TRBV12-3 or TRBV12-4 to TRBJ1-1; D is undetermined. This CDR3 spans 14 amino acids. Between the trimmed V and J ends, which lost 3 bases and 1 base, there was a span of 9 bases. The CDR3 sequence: CASSFWQPNTEAFF. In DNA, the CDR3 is TGTGCCAGCAGTTTTTGGCAGCCGAACACTGAAGCTTTCTTT.

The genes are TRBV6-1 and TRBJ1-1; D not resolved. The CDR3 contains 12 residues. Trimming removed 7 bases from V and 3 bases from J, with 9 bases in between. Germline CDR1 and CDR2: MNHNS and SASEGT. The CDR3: CASKRSYTEAFF. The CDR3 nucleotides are TGTGCCAGCAAGCGATCCTACACTGAAGCTTTCTTT.

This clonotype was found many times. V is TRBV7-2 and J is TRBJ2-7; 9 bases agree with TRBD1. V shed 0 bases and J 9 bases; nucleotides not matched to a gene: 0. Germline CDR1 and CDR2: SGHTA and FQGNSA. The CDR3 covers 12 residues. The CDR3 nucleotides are TGTGCCAGCAGCTTAGCACAGGGGGCGCAGTACTTC. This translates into CASSLAQGAQYF.